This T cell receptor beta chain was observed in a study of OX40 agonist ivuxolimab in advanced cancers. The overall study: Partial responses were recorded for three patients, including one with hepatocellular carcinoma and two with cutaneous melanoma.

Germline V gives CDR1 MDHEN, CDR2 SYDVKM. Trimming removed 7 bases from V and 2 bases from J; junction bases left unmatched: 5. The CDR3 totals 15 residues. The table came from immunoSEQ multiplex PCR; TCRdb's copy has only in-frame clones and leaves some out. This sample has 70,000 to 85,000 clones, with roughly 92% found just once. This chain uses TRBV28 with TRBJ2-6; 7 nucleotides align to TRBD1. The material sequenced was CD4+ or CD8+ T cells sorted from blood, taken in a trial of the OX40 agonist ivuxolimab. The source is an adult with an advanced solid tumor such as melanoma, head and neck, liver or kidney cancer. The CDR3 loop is CASIGTAAGANVLTF. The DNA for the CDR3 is TGTGCCAGCATCGGGACAGCGGCTGGGGCCAACGTCCTGACTTTC.